This T cell receptor beta chain was documented in a study of PD-L1 blockade in urothelial cancer. Across the study: Prior chemotherapy ranged from 0 to 3 regimens per patient. The analyses of blood took place 3 weeks (second dose) and 6 weeks after treatment start.

Between 1 and 8 samples per patient were obtained, pretreatment and on-treatment. Germline loops: CDR1 SNHLY, CDR2 FYNNEI. V lost 2 bases and J lost 2; bases outside the gene matches: 9. The CDR3 loop spans 16 amino acids. The assay was immunoSEQ multiplex PCR, and TCRdb's table has in-frame clones only and misses some. The sample lists approximately 39,000 clones, more than 85% occurring once. The chain has TRBV2 and TRBJ2-7, with 7 bases that match TRBD2. Here the sequenced sample was PBMCs, taken around atezolizumab (anti-PD-L1) treatment. This TCR was sampled from a man aged 55 to 70 with urothelial cancer. CDR3 sequence: CASSEFGGSKAYEQYF. In nucleotides, the CDR3 is TGTGCCAGCAGTGAATTCGGGGGGTCAAAAGCCTACGAGCAGTACTTC. The variable domain in full, completed from reference TRBV2 and TRBJ2-7, reads EPEVTQTPSHQVTQMGQEVILRCVPISNHLYFYWYRQILGQKVEFLVSFYNNEISEKSEIFDDQFSVERPDGSNFTLKIRSTKLEDSAMYFCASSEFGGSKAYEQYFGPGTRLTVT.